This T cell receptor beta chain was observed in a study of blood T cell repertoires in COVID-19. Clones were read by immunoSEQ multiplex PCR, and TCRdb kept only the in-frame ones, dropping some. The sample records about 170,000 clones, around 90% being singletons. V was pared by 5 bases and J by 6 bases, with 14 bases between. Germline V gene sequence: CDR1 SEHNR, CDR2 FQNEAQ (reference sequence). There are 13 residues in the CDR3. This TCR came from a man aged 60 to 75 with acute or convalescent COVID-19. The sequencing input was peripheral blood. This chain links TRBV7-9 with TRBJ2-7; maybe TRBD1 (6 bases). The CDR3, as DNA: TGTGCCAGCAGCCAAGAACAGGGAATCGAGCAGTACGTC. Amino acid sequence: CASSQEQGIEQYV.